The clone carrying this T cell receptor (beta chain) showed up many times. What it binds is not known. The authors built TCR beta libraries using iRepertoire HTBI primers and Arm-PCR of CDR3 regions. TCRdb itself ran the multiplex PCR reads through MiXCR, one entry per CDR3 protein. The table shows about 460,000 distinct CDR3 sequences, with 14% occurring only once. These data come from a study of regulatory T cells in long-lasting Graves disease. Notes on the study in general: Authors noted too few samples as a limitation.

Specified time point: newly diagnosed GD, antithyroid drugs for less than 3 months. PBMC-extracted RNA yielded the TCR library. These data were also filed under a second study, of T cells in Graves' hyperthyroidism and ophthalmopathy. From that paper: The HTBI set primed first-round TCR CDR3 RT-PCR. Using 13 V-J features, a model discriminated ophthalmopathy from stable hyperthyroidism.

This TCR was sampled from a woman aged 50 to 60 with Graves disease. Specimen: peripheral blood mononuclear cells (PBMCs), collected at new diagnosis, from a patient treated with antithyroid drugs.

The CDR3 reads CASTPGQVTDTQYF. As DNA, the CDR3 is TGCGCCAGCACTCCGGGACAGGTCACAGATACGCAGTATTTT. The chain recombines TRBV5-1 with TRBJ2-3, with TRBD1 identical over 8 bases. The CDR3 consists of 14 residues. CDR1 and CDR2 (germline): SGHRS, YFSETQ. Trimming took 6 bases from V and 2 from J; bases not matched to a gene: 5.